This TCR beta chain is from a study of cytomegalovirus exposure and HLA in healthy donors. Primers: 60 Vbeta forward and 13 Jbeta reverse. Original analysis: As a later analysis found, there were approximately 80 million unique TCR beta chains, of which roughly 11 million were shared. Sequencing was performed with immunoSEQ multiplex PCR; in TCRdb, only in-frame clones are kept and a portion is missing. The DNA gave D and trimming, while V, J and clone size come from that table. The data show approximately 160,000 clones, approximately 84% seen once. With respect to this clone: The antigen is not known.

At collection, donors were nominally healthy, but unrecorded immune exposures were probable. Regarding the study as a whole: Sequencing depth across donors, presence/absence analyses assumed, was roughly uniform.

This CDR3 has 14 residues. The V end lost 1 base, the J end lost 8 bases, and 14 bases lay between the germline ends. Germline CDR1 LGHNA, CDR2 YSLEER. Sequencing was done on a sample of PBMCs. This sequence was found in a woman in her 40s in good health and CMV-seropositive. V and J are TRBV4-3 and TRBJ1-2; perhaps TRBD1 as D (6 bases). This CDR3 reads CASSQAWGGQGYTF. The DNA of the CDR3 is TGCGCCAGCAGCCAAGCCTGGGGGGGGCAAGGCTACACCTTC.